The 10 T cell receptor beta chains below all came from one sample that was sequenced in a study of cytomegalovirus exposure and HLA in healthy donors. The PCR made use of 60 Vbeta and 13 Jbeta primers. The method was immunoSEQ multiplex PCR; TCRdb's version includes in-frame clones alone and lacks a portion of them. There are about 100,000 clones in the sample; about 80% occur only once, and around 4% lies in the top ten. Material: PBMCs. The receptors shown here come from a man between 40 and 49 years old in good health and CMV-seronegative.

V and J are TRBV28 and TRBJ1-1; weak D call: TRBD1 (6 bases). The CDR3 is made up of 15 amino acids. Germline V gene data show CDR1 as MDHEN and CDR2 as SYDVKM. V dropped 8 bases and J dropped 0 bases, with 16 bases sitting between them. In DNA form, the CDR3 reads TGTGCCAGCGCCACTTCCGGGACACTGAACACTGAAGCTTTCTTT. It yields the protein CASATSGTLNTEAFF.

The J gene is TRBJ1-2, the V gene TRBV10-3, with unresolved D. Germline values: CDR1 ENHRY, CDR2 SYGVKD. The length of the CDR3 is 13 residues. V shed 4 bases and J shed 4 bases, with 10 bases lying between them. CDR3 DNA sequence: TGTGCCATCAGTGGAGGAGTTGGCTATGGCTACACCTTC. This sequence encodes CAISGGVGYGYTF.

The rearrangement uses TRBV7-2 and TRBJ1-4; D is ambiguous. Trimming left V 5 bases short and J 7 bases short, with 11 bases between. Germline-derived CDR1 and CDR2 are SGHTA and FQGNSA. The CDR3 extends over 13 amino acids. The CDR3 sequence is CASSPRHIEKLFF. The CDR3 nucleotides read TGTGCCAGCAGCCCAAGACACATTGAAAAACTGTTTTTT.

The V call is TRBV4-3, the J call TRBJ2-1; no reliable D call. Trimming took 0 bases from V and 6 from J, leaving 9 bases between them. The CDR3 loop spans 14 amino acids. The germline gives CDR1 LGHNA, CDR2 YSLEER. This chain's CDR3 is CASSQDGPGNEQFF. The CDR3 nucleotides are TGCGCCAGCAGCCAAGACGGCCCGGGCAATGAGCAGTTCTTC.

In regard to this clone: Germline is not matched at one junction end, which may reflect a read error. The CDR3 DNA reads TGTGCCATCACAGGGAAAGCTAACTATGGCTACCCCTTC. Its protein product is CAITGKANYGYPF. The genes are TRBV10-3 and TRBJ1-2, with a weak D call TRBD1 (5 bases). Germline V gene lookup returns CDR1 ENHRY and CDR2 SYGVKD. The CDR3 runs to 13 residues.

The chain links TRBV6-6 to TRBJ1-2; the match to TRBD1 covers 7 bases. The CDR3 is 14 amino acids. J was trimmed by 8 bases and V by 7 bases; bases with no gene match: 13. Germline V lookup: CDR1 MNHNY, CDR2 SVGAGI (reference sequence). Here the CDR3 reads CASKGRGLWVGYTF. The CDR3, as DNA: TGTGCCAGCAAAGGCAGGGGGTTGTGGGTGGGCTACACCTTC.

The chain carries TRBV2 and TRBJ1-5; 7 bases line up with TRBD1. V gave up 6 bases and J gave up 3 bases; unmatched junction bases: 11. This CDR3 region has 16 residues. Germline V gives CDR1 SNHLY, CDR2 FYNNEI. The CDR3 region has the DNA TGTGCCAGCAGGGGTGACAGGGTCCTTTACAATCAGCCCCAGCATTTT. It is translated as CASRGDRVLYNQPQHF.

This clone was seen only once. The V call is TRBV2, the J call TRBJ2-1; 8 nucleotides align to TRBD2. The length of the CDR3 is 12 residues. CDR1 and CDR2 (germline): SNHLY, FYNNEI. V lost 1 base to trimming and J lost 13 bases; unmatched junction nucleotides: 3. The CDR3 DNA reads TGTGCCAGCAGTGAAGTAGCGGGACATCAGTTCTTC. As protein: CASSEVAGHQFF.

The J gene is TRBJ2-1, the V gene TRBV7-9, with TRBD1 matching 11 bases. The V segment lost 4 bases and the J segment 7 bases; nucleotides outside the gene matches: 6. In germline, CDR1 is SEHNR, CDR2 FQNEAQ (reference sequence). CDR3 length equals 15 residues. The CDR3 region has the DNA TGTGCCAGCAGCTCCAGGACAGGGGGCGTAAATGAGCAGTTCTTC. It translates to CASSSRTGGVNEQFF.

The V call is TRBV10-3, the J call TRBJ2-3, with 12 bases that match TRBD2. The CDR3 spans 18 residues. The junction had 13 bases not matched to a gene; V was cut back by 4 bases and J by 5 bases. The germline V gene encodes CDR1 ENHRY and CDR2 SYGVKD. The CDR3 protein is CAISAEASGGAELDTQYF. The CDR3 DNA reads as TGTGCCATCAGTGCTGAGGCTAGCGGGGGGGCCGAATTAGATACGCAGTATTTT.